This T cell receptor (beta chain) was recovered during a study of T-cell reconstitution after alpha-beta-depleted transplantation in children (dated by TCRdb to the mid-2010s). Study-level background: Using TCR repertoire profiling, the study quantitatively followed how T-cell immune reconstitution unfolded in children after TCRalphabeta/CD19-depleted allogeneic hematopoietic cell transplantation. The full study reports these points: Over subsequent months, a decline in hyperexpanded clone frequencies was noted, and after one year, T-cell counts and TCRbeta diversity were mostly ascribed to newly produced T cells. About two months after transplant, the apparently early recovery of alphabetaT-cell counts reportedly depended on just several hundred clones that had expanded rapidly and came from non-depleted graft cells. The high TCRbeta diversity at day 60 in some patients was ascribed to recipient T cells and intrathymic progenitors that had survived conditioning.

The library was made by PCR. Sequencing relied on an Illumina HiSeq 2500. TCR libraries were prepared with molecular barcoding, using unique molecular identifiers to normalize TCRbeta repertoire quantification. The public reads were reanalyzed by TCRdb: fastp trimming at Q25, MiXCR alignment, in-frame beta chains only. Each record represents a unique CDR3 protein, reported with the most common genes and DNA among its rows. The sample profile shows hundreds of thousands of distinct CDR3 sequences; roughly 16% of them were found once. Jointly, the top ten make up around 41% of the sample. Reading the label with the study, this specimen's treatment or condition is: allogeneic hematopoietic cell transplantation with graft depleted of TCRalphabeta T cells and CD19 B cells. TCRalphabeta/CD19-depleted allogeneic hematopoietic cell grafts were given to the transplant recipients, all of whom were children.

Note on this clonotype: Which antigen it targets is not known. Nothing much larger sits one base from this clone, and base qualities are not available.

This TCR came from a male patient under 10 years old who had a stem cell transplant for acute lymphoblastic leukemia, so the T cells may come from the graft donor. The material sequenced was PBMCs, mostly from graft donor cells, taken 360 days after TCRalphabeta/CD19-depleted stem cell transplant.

The sequenced DNA: TGTGCCAGCAGCCAAGGGACAAGCGACGAGCAGTACTTC. This is translated as CASSQGTSDEQYF. The chain joins TRBV11-3 to TRBJ2-7, with a weak D call of TRBD1 (6 bases match). CDR1 and CDR2 were assigned from the germline V gene as SGHNT and YENEEA. Spanning cysteine to phenylalanine, the CDR3 consists of 13 amino acids. Left in the record is the CDR3 DNA by itself, 39 bases read in frame from the first base. The trim is 5 bases for V and 5 bases for J, with a gap of 13 bases between the germline ends.